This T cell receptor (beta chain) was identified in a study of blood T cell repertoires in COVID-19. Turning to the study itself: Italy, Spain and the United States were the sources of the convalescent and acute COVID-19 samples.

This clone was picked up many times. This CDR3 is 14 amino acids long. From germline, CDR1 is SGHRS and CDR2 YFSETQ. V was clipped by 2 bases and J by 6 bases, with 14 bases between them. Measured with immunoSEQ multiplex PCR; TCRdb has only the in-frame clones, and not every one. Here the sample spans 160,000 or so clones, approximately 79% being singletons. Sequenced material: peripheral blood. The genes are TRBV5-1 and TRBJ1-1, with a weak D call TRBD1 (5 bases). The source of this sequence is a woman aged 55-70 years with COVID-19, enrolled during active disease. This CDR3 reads CASSFGGAPAEAFF. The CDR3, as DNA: TGCGCCAGCAGCTTCGGTGGGGCCCCCGCTGAAGCTTTCTTT.